A single sample is the source of the 27 T cell receptor beta chains below, sequenced in a study of blood T cell repertoires in COVID-19. Clones were sequenced by immunoSEQ multiplex PCR, and TCRdb holds only the in-frame ones, with some missing. The sample holds around 470,000 clones; 75% to 90% are singletons and the top ten take around 0.95%. Input material: peripheral blood. All receptors derive from a man younger than 35 with COVID-19, enrolled during active disease.

This clone was recorded once. The V and J genes are TRBV11-2 and TRBJ1-5; 9 bases match TRBD1. The CDR3 is 15 amino acids. With 0 bases clipped from V and 11 bases from J, the junction kept 8 bases outside the gene matches. Germline CDR1 and CDR2: SGHAT and FQNNGV. CDR3 in amino acids: CASSLDNRGRGAQHF. CDR3 sequence (DNA): TGTGCCAGCAGCTTAGATAACAGGGGGCGAGGGGCCCAGCATTTT.

The chain recombines TRBV5-4 with TRBJ2-1; 16 bases match TRBD2. The trim removed 4 bases at V and 8 bases at J, leaving 6 bases unmatched. This CDR3 region has 16 residues. Germline CDR1 reads SGHNT; CDR2 reads YYREEE (reference sequence). The CDR3 nucleotides are TGTGCCAGCAGCACACCGGGACTAGCGGGAGGGGATGAGCAGTTCTTC. This sequence encodes CASSTPGLAGGDEQFF.

This rearrangement joins TRBV2 to TRBJ2-1; 12 bases align to TRBD2. Germline V gene data show CDR1 as SNHLY and CDR2 as FYNNEI. V lost 0 bases, J lost 6 bases, and 6 bases stayed unmatched. This CDR3 is 17 amino acids long. The CDR3 spells CASSEAWTSGASNEQFF. DNA of the CDR3: TGTGCCAGCAGTGAAGCGTGGACTAGCGGGGCCTCCAATGAGCAGTTCTTC.

The chain is built from TRBV14 and TRBJ2-3; D remains ambiguous. Per germline, CDR1 SGHDN and CDR2 FVKESK. The CDR3 length is 13 residues. Trimming stripped 1 base from V and 1 base from J, with 3 bases between. The CDR3 is CASSQVGTDTQYF. CDR3 nucleotide sequence: TGTGCCAGCAGCCAAGTAGGCACAGATACGCAGTATTTT.

The V call is TRBV19, the J call TRBJ2-7; 8 nucleotides agree with TRBD1. J was trimmed by 6 bases and V by 3 bases; bases with no gene match: 7. The CDR3 spans 14 residues. CDR1 and CDR2 (germline): LNHDA, SQIVND (reference sequence). The CDR3 is CASSIGQGVTEQYF. CDR3 nucleotide sequence: TGTGCCAGTAGTATTGGACAGGGAGTGACCGAGCAGTACTTC.

This clone was counted once. The genes are TRBV7-3 and TRBJ2-1; possible D gene TRBD2, 5 bases. Germline CDR1 reads SGHTA; CDR2 reads FQGTGA. The V and J ends lost 6 bases and 4 bases respectively, with 13 bases between them. This CDR3 has 14 amino acids. This CDR3 is CASSRGWAYNEQFF. The DNA of the CDR3 is TGTGCCAGCAGTCGAGGGTGGGCGTACAATGAGCAGTTCTTC.

This clone was seen more than once but under ten times. The chain carries TRBV4-2 and TRBJ1-1; unclear D gene. V was cut by 1 base and J by 7 bases, with 13 bases left in between. This CDR3 has 14 amino acids. Germline V CDR1 and CDR2: LGHNA, YNFKEQ. The CDR3 DNA reads as TGTGCCAGCAGCCAAGCGGGAGAACCGCTTGAAGCTTTCTTT. The encoded protein is CASSQAGEPLEAFF.

The J gene is TRBJ2-7, the V gene TRBV19; 7 bases are shared with TRBD1. The CDR3 has 15 residues. Germline V gene data show CDR1 as LNHDA and CDR2 as SQIVND (reference sequence). The junction had 7 bases not matched to a gene; V was cut back by 5 bases and J by 0 bases. Written as DNA, the CDR3 is TGTGCCAGTAGTGCAGGACAGGTCGGCTCCTACGAGCAGTACTTC. Translating it yields CASSAGQVGSYEQYF.

Notes on this clone: One junction end does not reproduce the germline sequence, and a read error may be involved. As DNA, the CDR3 is TGTGCCAGCAGCCTAAACGCGGACAGGGCCCCGAGGAAGGATTTT. This translates into CASSLNADRAPRKDF. This chain links TRBV7-3 with TRBJ1-3; TRBD1 agrees at 8 bases. The CDR3 sequence is 15 residues long. Germline CDR1 reads SGHTA; CDR2 reads FQGTGA.

This clone was counted only a few times. V gene TRBV2 combines with J gene TRBJ1-4; D gene unclear. V lost 4 bases, J lost 10 bases, and 13 bases lay in between. CDR3 length: 13 amino acids. CDR1 is SNHLY and CDR2 is FYNNEI in the germline V gene. This chain's CDR3 is CASSGSTFGKLFF. CDR3 DNA sequence: TGTGCCAGCAGTGGGAGTACTTTCGGAAAACTGTTTTTT.

The chain uses TRBV7-2 and TRBJ2-1; 9 nucleotides line up with TRBD1. Germline loops: CDR1 SGHTA, CDR2 FQGNSA. Germline trimming cut 3 bases from V and 9 bases from J; bases unmatched to any gene: 6. The CDR3 contains 14 residues. For the CDR3, the DNA is TGTGCCAGCAGCTTGTGGACAGGGGTGGGTGAGCAGTTCTTC. Translated: CASSLWTGVGEQFF.

J is TRBJ1-5 and V is TRBV2; D not certain. The CDR3 is 13 amino acids. The V gene lost 11 bases and the J gene lost 1 base, with 12 bases spanning the gap. CDR1 and CDR2 from the germline V gene are SNHLY and FYNNEI. The CDR3 sequence is CAGAKGSNQPQHF. CDR3 DNA: TGTGCCGGAGCGAAAGGCAGCAATCAGCCCCAGCATTTT.

The chain links TRBV3-1 (or the pseudogene TRBV3-2) to TRBJ2-1; TRBD2 matches at 9 bases. This CDR3 is built from 14 residues. V lost 3 bases to trimming and J lost 6 bases; unmatched junction nucleotides: 3. CDR1 and CDR2 (germline): LGHDT, YNNKEL (reference sequence). The DNA of the CDR3 is TGTGCCAGCAGCCAGCGGGGGGGCGGCAATGAGCAGTTCTTC. Encoded protein: CASSQRGGGNEQFF.

The CDR3 DNA reads as TGTGCCAGTAGTACGACGGACAGGGCGAGGGATAGCAATCAGCCCCAGCATTTT. Amino acids: CASSTTDRARDSNQPQHF. The V and J genes are TRBV19 and TRBJ1-5; TRBD1 matches 8 bases. The CDR3 length is 18 residues. The V segment lost 4 bases and the J segment 0 bases; nucleotides outside the gene matches: 11. Germline lookup yields CDR1 LNHDA and CDR2 SQIVND (reference sequence). The variable domain in full, with the rest retrieved from reference TRBV19 and TRBJ1-5, is DGGITQSPKYLFRKEGQNVTLSCEQNLNHDAMYWYRQDPGQGLRLIYYSQIVNDFQKGDIAEGYSVSREKKESFPLTVTSAQKNPTAFYLCASSTTDRARDSNQPQHFGDGTRLSIL.

The CDR3 loop is CASSFLGGDYGYTF. CDR3 sequence (DNA): TGCGCCAGCAGCTTTTTGGGAGGGGACTATGGCTACACCTTC. The V gene is TRBV5-1, the J gene TRBJ1-2; D possibly corresponds to TRBD1 (5 bases). Germline V CDR1 and CDR2: SGHRS, YFSETQ. The CDR3 extends over 14 amino acids. V lost 2 bases and J lost 3, with 11 bases in between.

This clone was recorded many times. The V and J genes are TRBV4-1 and TRBJ2-5, with 11 bases identical to TRBD2. V shed 1 base and J 0 bases; nucleotides not matched to a gene: 1. The CDR3 spans 16 residues. Germline V gene data show CDR1 as MGHRA and CDR2 as YSYEKL. CDR3 residues: CASSQASGGYQETQYF. DNA for the CDR3: TGCGCCAGCAGCCAAGCTAGCGGGGGGTACCAAGAGACCCAGTACTTC.

CDR3 region: CASGSGTSTLGTEQFF. CDR3 DNA: TGTGCTAGTGGTTCTGGGACTAGCACTTTAGGTACTGAGCAGTTCTTC. The rearrangement uses TRBV12-5 and TRBJ2-1; 9 bases fit TRBD2. CDR1 and CDR2 (germline): LGHNT, FRNRAP. The CDR3 consists of 16 residues. The ends lost 4 bases at V and 9 bases at J; junction bases unmatched: 13.

This clone was seen once. The chain uses TRBV29-1 and TRBJ2-5, with 8 bases aligning to TRBD1. The CDR3 covers 12 residues. J gave up 6 bases and V 6 bases, and 6 bases lay outside the gene matches. Germline V lookup: CDR1 SQVTM, CDR2 ANQGSEA. DNA of the CDR3: TGCAGCGTCGTCAGGGGGCGGCAGACCCAGTACTTC. This translates into CSVVRGRQTQYF. Combining the CDR3 with reference TRBV29-1 and TRBJ2-5 gives the whole variable domain SAVISQKPSRDICQRGTSLTIQCQVDSQVTMMFWYRQQPGQSLTLIATANQGSEATYESGFVIDKFPISRPNLTFSTLTVSNMSPEDSSIYLCSVVRGRQTQYFGPGTRLLVL.

The rearrangement uses TRBV6-5 and TRBJ2-7, with 8 bases identical to TRBD1. The length of the CDR3 is 14 residues. Germline values: CDR1 MNHEY, CDR2 SVGAGI. The ends lost 4 bases at V and 2 bases at J; junction bases unmatched: 4. For the CDR3, the DNA is TGTGCCAGCAGTTTAACAGGGGGACCCTACGAGCAGTACTTC. Its translation is CASSLTGGPYEQYF.

The V call is TRBV7-9, the J call TRBJ1-3; TRBD1 aligns across 8 bases. The CDR3 spans 15 residues. The V and J ends lost 5 bases and 2 bases, in that order; junction bases with no gene match: 5. The germline gives CDR1 SEHNR, CDR2 FQNEAQ (reference sequence). The CDR3 region has the DNA TGTGCCAGCAGCCCTACAGGGGGACCTGGAAACACCATATATTTT. This translates into CASSPTGGPGNTIYF.

This chain uses TRBV5-1 with TRBJ2-5; possible D gene TRBD1, 6 bases. Looked up from germline, CDR1 is SGHRS and CDR2 is YFSETQ. This CDR3 is built from 15 residues. Between the trimmed V and J ends, which lost 0 bases and 3 bases, there was a span of 12 bases. CDR3 residues: CASSLVTGREETQYF. In nucleotides, the CDR3 is TGCGCCAGCAGCTTGGTCACAGGGAGAGAAGAGACCCAGTACTTC.

This chain links TRBV27 with TRBJ2-4; 8 nucleotides line up with TRBD1. Germline lookup yields CDR1 MNHEY and CDR2 SMNVEV (reference sequence). J was trimmed by 3 bases and V by 6 bases; bases with no gene match: 7. CDR3 length equals 15 residues. CDR3 DNA sequence: TGTGCCAGCAGCGATGCGGGGACAGGCAAAAACATTCAGTACTTC. It specifies CASSDAGTGKNIQYF.

The J gene is TRBJ2-7, the V gene TRBV20-1; no firm D call. V was shortened by 3 bases and J by 6 bases, with 9 bases between the two germline ends. Germline V gives CDR1 DFQATT, CDR2 SNEGSKA (reference sequence). This CDR3 is 11 amino acids long. CDR3 residues: CSASLSLEQYF. For the CDR3, the DNA is TGCAGTGCTAGTCTGTCACTCGAGCAGTACTTC.

The chain has TRBV11-2 and TRBJ1-4; no clear D gene. The CDR3 length is 15 residues. V was shortened by 4 bases and J by 0 bases, with 9 bases between the two germline ends. CDR1 is SGHAT, CDR2 FQNNGV, per germline. The chain's CDR3 is CASSYSPATNEKLFF. Written as DNA, the CDR3 is TGTGCCAGCAGCTACAGTCCCGCAACTAATGAAAAACTGTTTTTT.

J is TRBJ2-7 and V is TRBV14, with D perhaps TRBD2 (6 bases). The CDR3 has 13 amino acids. Trimming stripped 6 bases from V and 4 bases from J, with 13 bases between. Germline V gives CDR1 SGHDN, CDR2 FVKESK. This CDR3 reads CASSLLARYEQYF. CDR3 DNA: TGTGCCAGCAGTCTTCTAGCGCGGTACGAGCAGTACTTC.

The CDR3 reads CASSGGTVQSPTNEKLFF. The CDR3 DNA reads TGTGCCAGCAGCGGAGGGACAGTCCAATCCCCAACTAATGAAAAACTGTTTTTT. The chain is built from TRBV11-3 and TRBJ1-4, with 7 bases fitting TRBD1. Germline V gene data show CDR1 as SGHNT and CDR2 as YENEEA. The length of the CDR3 is 18 residues. V dropped 5 bases and J dropped 0; count of bases not matched to a gene: 12.

The chain employs TRBV19 and TRBJ2-5, with a possible D match to TRBD2 (5 bases). The CDR3 length is 13 residues. With 3 bases removed from V and 5 bases from J, the gap between germline ends came to 10 bases. Germline CDR1 reads LNHDA; CDR2 reads SQIVND (reference sequence). In DNA, the CDR3 is TGTGCCAGTAGTATTCAGGTAGCGGAGACCCAGTACTTC. Residues: CASSIQVAETQYF.